This T cell receptor beta chain derives from a study of blood T cell repertoires in COVID-19. Sequenced by immunoSEQ multiplex PCR; TCRdb stores in-frame clones only, minus some. The table has approximately 260,000 clones, 70% to 90% seen once. Germline CDR1 ENHRY, CDR2 SYGVKD. V was clipped by 6 bases and J by 3 bases, with 15 bases between them. The CDR3 spans 14 residues. During the 2 weeks before they entered the study, exposed participants had met someone with a PCR-confirmed or clinician-diagnosed COVID-19 case. The chain has TRBV10-3 and TRBJ2-7, with a possible D match to TRBD2 (5 bases). The source of this sequence is a woman between 45 and 60 years old who had been exposed to COVID-19. Sequencing was done on a sample of PBMCs or T cells enriched from blood (not recorded which). The CDR3 coding sequence is TGTGCCATCAGCGGTGTGGGTCGGGGCTACGAGCAGTACTTC. This codes for CAISGVGRGYEQYF.